This is a list of T cell receptor beta chains from one sample in a study of cytomegalovirus exposure and HLA in healthy donors. Generated by immunoSEQ multiplex PCR, the TCRdb table keeps only in-frame clones and is missing some. The sample holds hundreds of thousands of clones, about three quarters seen once. Sequenced material: PBMCs. The receptors come from a woman aged 60-70 years in good health and CMV-seropositive. Both conserved end residues are part of each CDR3. Fields, in order: J gene, D gene, clone size, V gene, CDR3 DNA, CDR3 protein. A D gene is named only where the DNA matches it firmly. The size entry is marked missing in some rows and otherwise reads once, few, many or a size class.

>TRBJ2-1|TRBD2|once|TRBV19
TGTGCCAGTAGTATATGGGGCGTGCTAGCGGTCCCTGATGAGCAGTTCTTC
CASSIWGVLAVPDEQFF
>TRBJ1-5|TRBD1|.|TRBV4-2
TGTGCCAGCAGCCGGCCCGGACAGGGGGATCAGCCCCAGCATTTT
CASSRPGQGDQPQHF
>TRBJ2-3|.|.|TRBV7-2
TGTGCCAGCAGCTTAGTTGGTGGCGTCTTACCGGGGGATACGCAGTATTTT
CASSLVGGVLPGDTQYF
>TRBJ2-7|.|.|TRBV2
TGTGCCAGCAGTCCACGGGAGTACGAGCAGTACTTC
CASSPREYEQYF
>TRBJ2-7|TRBD1|.|TRBV11-3
TGTGCCAGCAGCCCGATCAACAGGGACAGGGGCCACGAGCAGTACTTC
CASSPINRDRGHEQYF
>TRBJ2-7|TRBD2|.|TRBV5-4
TGTGCCAGCAGCTTGGTGGGCGGGGGGCTAACCTCCTACGAGCAGTACTTC
CASSLVGGGLTSYEQYF
>TRBJ2-1|TRBD2|.|TRBV28
TGTGCCATTGCACGGGGGGGCTCCTACAATGAGCAGTTCTTC
CAIARGGSYNEQFF
>TRBJ2-1|TRBD1|.|TRBV29-1
TGCAGCGTCGATAGGACAGGGGGCGCGGCCTACAATGAGCAGTTCTTC
CSVDRTGGAAYNEQFF
>TRBJ2-1|TRBD2|.|TRBV28
TGTGCCAGCAGTTTGTGGGGTCGAGGCAGCGGGGGACCGTTTGTGCAGTTCTTC
CASSLWGRGSGGPFVQFF
>TRBJ2-7|.|once|TRBV5-1
TGCGCCAGCAGCTTATTCGGGAGTCGATCGGGAGAGCAGTACTTC
CASSLFGSRSGEQYF
>TRBJ2-7|TRBD1|.|TRBV18
TGTGCCAGCTCGCCGGACAGGAATTCCTACGAGCAGTACTTC
CASSPDRNSYEQYF
>TRBJ2-5|.|.|TRBV2
TGTGCCAGCCAGTACCAAGAGACCCAGTACTTC
CASQYQETQYF
>TRBJ2-1|.|.|TRBV7-2
TGTGCCAGCAGCTCTGCGGGGTACAATGAGCAGTTCTTC
CASSSAGYNEQFF
>TRBJ2-7|TRBD1|few|TRBV5-1
TGCGCCAGCAGTTCAGGGGGCAGCTCCTACGAGCAGTACTTC
CASSSGGSSYEQYF
>TRBJ2-2|.|few|TRBV11-2
TGTGCCAGCATCTTAGGGCTAGGCCACACCGGGGAGCTGTTTTTT
CASILGLGHTGELFF
>TRBJ1-3|.|few|TRBV5-5
TGTGCCAGCAGGGACTTTGGAAACACCATATATTTT
CASRDFGNTIYF
>TRBJ1-1|TRBD1|.|TRBV19
TGTGCCAGTAGTTCCCCCTACTCGGCCTACGCAGGGGGAACTGAAGCTTTCTTT
CASSSPYSAYAGGTEAFF
>TRBJ1-6|.|.|TRBV7-2
TGTGCCAGCAGCTTAGGGACAGTGAATTCACCCCTCCACTTT
CASSLGTVNSPLHF
>TRBJ2-7|.|few|TRBV6-1
TGTGCCAGCAGTGAAACCGGGTTCTTCTACGAGCAGTACTTC
CASSETGFFYEQYF
>TRBJ1-1|TRBD1|.|TRBV4-1
TGCGCCAGCAGCCCAACCTCCCCCCCCAGGACAGGGGCGAGTACTGAAGCTTTCTTT
CASSPTSPPRTGASTEAFF
>TRBJ2-5|.|few|TRBV5-5
TGTGCCAGCAGCTTGACAGCCCAGGGGGAGACCCAGTACTTC
CASSLTAQGETQYF
>TRBJ2-6|.|.|TRBV4-1
TGCGCCAGCAGCCAGGCAGGATTCTCTGGGGCCAACGTCCTGACTTTC
CASSQAGFSGANVLTF
>TRBJ2-3|.|.|TRBV21-1
TGTGCCAGCAGCCCGAGAGGGACTAGCGGTACAGATACGCAGTATTTT
CASSPRGTSGTDTQYF
>TRBJ1-5|.|.|TRBV30
TGTGCCTGGAGTGTTACAGGGAATCAGCCCCAGCATTTT
CAWSVTGNQPQHF
>TRBJ1-1|.|.|TRBV2
TGTGCCAGCCGCCGGGGACGGGGGGGCACTGAAGCTTTCTTT
CASRRGRGGTEAFF
>TRBJ1-3|TRBD1|.|TRBV6-4
TGTGCCCGCAGTCCACCGGGACAGAGCTCTGGAAACACCATATATTTT
CARSPPGQSSGNTIYF
>TRBJ2-5|.|.|TRBV27
TGTGCCAGCAGTTTTAGGCGGGGCCAAGAGACCCAGTACTTC
CASSFRRGQETQYF
>TRBJ2-2|.|once|TRBV10-2
TGCGCCAGCAGGAGAGAATACACCGGGGAGCTGTTTTTT
CASRREYTGELFF
>TRBJ1-5|TRBD1|.|TRBV6-1
TGTGCCAGCAGCCCCGGACAGGCTAATCAGCCCCAGCATTTT
CASSPGQANQPQHF
>TRBJ1-2|.|.|TRBV6-1
TGTGCCAGCAGTGAAAATTTCAGGGTTCTCAATGGCTACACCTTC
CASSENFRVLNGYTF
>TRBJ2-3|TRBD2|few|TRBV20-1
TGCAGTGCGGAGCGGGGGGATACGCAGTATTTT
CSAERGDTQYF
>TRBJ1-3|.|.|TRBV19
TGTGCCAGTAGGCCCTCGGGGATCGGAAACACCATATATTTT
CASRPSGIGNTIYF
>TRBJ1-6|.|.|TRBV5-4
TGTGCCAGCAGCTTGGGTAGCTCCTATAATTCACCCCTCCACTTT
CASSLGSSYNSPLHF
>TRBJ2-4|.|.|TRBV5-4
TGTGCCAGCAGCTTGTATTTCGGGGAAAACATTCAGTACTTC
CASSLYFGENIQYF
>TRBJ1-2|.|.|TRBV7-2
TGTGCCAGCAGCTTAGCCGGGGATGACTATGGCTACACCTTC
CASSLAGDDYGYTF
>TRBJ2-1|.|.|TRBV18
TGTGCCAGCTCACTAAATGGCGGCAGCCATGAGCAGTTCTTC
CASSLNGGSHEQFF
>TRBJ2-2|TRBD2|.|TRBV5-6
TGTGCCAGCAGCTTCCGGCTAGCGGGGGTTGGGGAGCTGTTTTTT
CASSFRLAGVGELFF
>TRBJ2-7|TRBD2|.|TRBV7-9
TGTTCCAGCAGCTCACGCGGGGGGGCGTCCTACGAGCAGTACTTC
CSSSSRGGASYEQYF
>TRBJ2-7|TRBD1|few|TRBV7-2
TGTGCCAGCAGCTTTGGTGGGACAGGGGCCCGCGAGCAGTACTTC
CASSFGGTGAREQYF
>TRBJ2-2|TRBD1|.|TRBV10-3
TGTGCCATCAGCTCGGGACAGGGTATGACCGGGGAGCTGTTTTTT
CAISSGQGMTGELFF
>TRBJ1-3|.|.|TRBV19
TGTGCCAGTAGGGGGGCGCGCGGAAACACCATATATTTT
CASRGARGNTIYF
>TRBJ2-3|.|.|TRBV6-5
TGTGCCAGCAGGCCGGGGACTTTCGCAGCGCAGTATTTT
CASRPGTFAAQYF
>TRBJ1-1|.|once|TRBV27
TGTGCCAGCAGTACCAACAGGGCTGGGAGCACTGAAGCTTTCTTT
CASSTNRAGSTEAFF
>TRBJ2-1|.|few|TRBV5-1
TGCGCCAGCAGCGGCCCGGGGGAGGAGCAGTTCTTC
CASSGPGEEQFF
>TRBJ2-1|TRBD2|.|TRBV4-1
TGCGCCAGCAGCCTCAGCGGGGGTTCCTACAATGAGCAGTTCTTC
CASSLSGGSYNEQFF